The 31 T cell receptor beta chains listed next were all sequenced from one sample in a study of T-cell reconstitution after alpha-beta-depleted transplantation in children. Researchers prepared the TCRbeta library using unique molecular identifiers, the study reports. TCRdb independently ran MiXCR on the PCR reads; one entry per CDR3 protein. The data contain roughly 610,000 distinct CDR3 sequences, about 11% of them seen just once; the ten biggest clones take up roughly 3.9%. The sample in question was PBMCs from the stem cell graft donor, obtained from the stem cell graft. The source is a human donor who donated a stem cell graft to a child with acute myeloid leukemia.

This clonotype appeared a few times. CDR3 sequence: CASGMTSGHYNEQFF. CDR3 coding DNA: TGTGCCAGCGGGATGACTAGCGGCCATTACAATGAGCAGTTCTTC. The gene calls are TRBV28 and TRBJ2-1, with 9 nucleotides matching TRBD2. The CDR3 consists of 15 residues. Germline values: CDR1 MDHEN, CDR2 SYDVKM. V shed 8 bases and J 4 bases; nucleotides not matched to a gene: 9. Supplemented by reference TRBV28 and TRBJ2-1, the full variable domain reads DVKVTQSSRYLVKRTGEKVFLECVQDMDHENMFWYRQDPGLGLRLIYFSYDVKMKEKGDIPEGYSVSREKKERFSLILESASTNQTSMYLCASGMTSGHYNEQFFGPGTRLTVL.

The rearrangement links TRBV20-1 to TRBJ2-1; 7 bases align to TRBD2. The V gene end was trimmed by 0 bases and the J gene end by 2 bases; junction bases not matched to a gene: 7. Germline V gene data show CDR1 as DFQATT and CDR2 as SNEGSKA (reference sequence). The length of the CDR3 is 16 residues. The DNA for the CDR3 is TGCAGTGCTAGAGATCCGGCACTAGCGCCCTACAATGAGCAGTTCTTC. It codes for CSARDPALAPYNEQFF.

This clonotype was counted a few times. The chain employs TRBV5-1 and TRBJ2-5; 8 bases agree with TRBD2. The junction had 9 bases not matched to a gene; V was cut back by 4 bases and J by 4 bases. This CDR3 is 15 amino acids long. CDR1 SGHRS and CDR2 YFSETQ come from the germline V gene. The chain's CDR3 is CASSPIRTSTETQYF. The CDR3 DNA reads as TGCGCCAGCAGCCCCATCCGGACTAGCACAGAGACCCAGTACTTC.

V and J are TRBV18 and TRBJ2-7, with 11 bases fitting TRBD2. The CDR3 loop spans 16 amino acids. Germline-derived CDR1 and CDR2 are KGHSH and LQKENI. J was trimmed by 6 bases and V by 5 bases; bases with no gene match: 12. CDR3 protein: CASSDYLAGGRIEQYF. The CDR3 DNA reads as TGTGCCAGCTCAGACTACCTAGCGGGAGGTCGAATCGAGCAGTACTTC.

V gene TRBV28 combines with J gene TRBJ2-5, with D maybe TRBD2 (5 bases). V lost 8 bases, J lost 1 base, and 8 bases lay in between. The germline V gene has CDR1 MDHEN and CDR2 SYDVKM. CDR3 length: 12 residues. The CDR3 spells CASQSGQETQYF. As DNA, the CDR3 is TGTGCCAGCCAGAGCGGCCAAGAGACCCAGTACTTC. Full variable domain (outside the CDR3, taken from reference TRBV28 and TRBJ2-5): DVKVTQSSRYLVKRTGEKVFLECVQDMDHENMFWYRQDPGLGLRLIYFSYDVKMKEKGDIPEGYSVSREKKERFSLILESASTNQTSMYLCASQSGQETQYFGPGTRLLVL.

This clonotype has just a few counts. The V gene is TRBV25-1, the J gene TRBJ2-5; tentatively, D is TRBD1 (5 bases). V was trimmed by 6 bases and J by 5 bases, leaving 19 bases between them. The CDR3 contains 15 residues. Germline V lookup: CDR1 MGHDK, CDR2 SYGVNS. The CDR3 DNA is TGTGCCAGCAGCAAGGTGGGGCCGATAGGGGAGACCCAGTACTTC. Translation gives CASSKVGPIGETQYF.

Note on this clonotype: This could be a read error, since a much larger clone is one nucleotide away. The CDR3 loop reads CASSRFFRDFSYKQYF. DNA of the CDR3: TGTGCCAGCAGCCGTTTTTTTCGGGATTTCTCCTACAAGCAGTACTTC. The genes are TRBV7-2 and TRBJ2-7; D possibly corresponds to TRBD2 (5 bases). Germline CDR1 and CDR2: SGHTA and FQGNSA. The CDR3 runs to 16 residues.

This clonotype has only a few counts. The gene calls are TRBV20-1 and TRBJ2-2, with 8 bases fitting TRBD1. CDR1 and CDR2 (germline): DFQATT, SNEGSKA (reference sequence). The CDR3 sequence is 15 residues long. With V trimmed by 7 bases and J by 1 base, 8 bases remained unmatched. The CDR3 here is CSVSHGQGNTGELFF. The CDR3 DNA sequence: TGCAGTGTATCACACGGACAGGGGAACACCGGGGAGCTGTTTTTT.

This clonotype came up many times. The J gene is TRBJ2-1, the V gene TRBV4-3; the D is unclear. V dropped 4 bases and J dropped 9 bases, with 19 bases sitting between them. The CDR3 is 15 amino acids. Germline loops: CDR1 LGHNA, CDR2 YSLEER. CDR3 amino acids: CASSPRLVGLGEQFF. Written as DNA, the CDR3 is TGCGCCAGCAGCCCACGTTTGGTGGGCCTGGGTGAGCAGTTCTTC.

This clonotype was observed a handful of times. CDR3 sequence: CASSLFASGANVLTF. Here the CDR3 DNA reads TGTGCCAGCAGCTTATTCGCTTCTGGGGCCAACGTCCTGACTTTC. This chain joins TRBV7-9 and TRBJ2-6; D not certain. CDR1 and CDR2 (germline): SEHNR, FQNEAQ (reference sequence). This CDR3 has 15 residues. Trimming left V 2 bases short and J 1 base short, with 6 bases between. The full variable domain, its missing parts supplied by reference TRBV7-9 and TRBJ2-6, is DTGVSQNPRHKITKRGQNVTFRCDPISEHNRLYWYRQTLGQGPEFLTYFQNEAQLEKSRLLSDRFSAERPKGSFSTLEIQRTEQGDSAMYLCASSLFASGANVLTFGAGSRLTVL.

This clonotype was counted at least ten times. The chain links TRBV5-1 to TRBJ2-7; 9 bases align to TRBD1. The CDR3 totals 15 residues. CDR1 is SGHRS, CDR2 YFSETQ, per germline. V lost 3 bases to trimming and J lost 5 bases; unmatched junction nucleotides: 9. For the CDR3, the DNA is TGCGCCAGCAGCTACCTGGGACAGGGAGAAGACGAGCAGTACTTC. Encoded protein: CASSYLGQGEDEQYF.

This clonotype was seen only a few times. This chain connects TRBV10-2 to TRBJ2-1, with D maybe TRBD2 (6 bases). V lost 6 bases, J lost 6 bases, and 15 bases lay in between. The CDR3 is made up of 14 amino acids. Germline V gene sequence: CDR1 WSHSY, CDR2 SAAADI. CDR3 protein: CASRATGDANEQFF. The DNA of the CDR3 is TGCGCCAGCAGAGCCACGGGGGATGCCAATGAGCAGTTCTTC.

The gene calls are TRBV27 and TRBJ2-5; the D gene could be TRBD1 or TRBD2 (5 bases each). The V and J ends lost 2 bases and 3 bases respectively, with 16 bases between them. Looked up from germline, CDR1 is MNHEY and CDR2 is SMNVEV (reference sequence). This CDR3 is 16 amino acids long. The CDR3 sequence is CASSLVGWGIEETQYF. CDR3 bases: TGTGCCAGCAGTTTAGTTGGATGGGGGATCGAAGAGACCCAGTACTTC.

This clonotype was seen only a few times. The rearrangement links TRBV6-1 to TRBJ2-2; 16 nucleotides align to TRBD2. From germline, CDR1 is MNHNS and CDR2 SASEGT. CDR3 size: 17 residues. V was pared by 6 bases and J by 7 bases, with 8 bases of the junction left unmatched. The CDR3 region is CASRKGGTSGRDGELFF. Written as DNA, the CDR3 is TGTGCCAGCAGAAAGGGGGGGACTAGCGGGAGGGACGGGGAGCTGTTTTTT.

Points on this clonotype: This clone may be a read error of a much larger clone one base away. The chain combines TRBV29-1 with TRBJ1-1; TRBD1 aligns across 9 bases. The CDR3 totals 13 residues. The V gene's germline CDR1 is SQVTM and CDR2 ANQGSEA. The ends lost 7 bases at V and 6 bases at J; junction bases unmatched: 9. In nucleotides, the CDR3 is TGCAGCGCTGTGACAGGGGGAAACTCTGAAGCTTTCTTT. It yields the protein CSAVTGGNSEAFF.

At least ten counts were recorded for this clonotype. The chain recombines TRBV7-9 with TRBJ1-5; D is uncertain. The V end lost 5 bases, the J end lost 3 bases, and 11 bases lay between the germline ends. This CDR3 is built from 14 residues. Germline CDR1 and CDR2: SEHNR and FQNEAQ (reference sequence). The CDR3 region has the DNA TGTGCCAGCAGCCCGACGTGGGTCAATCAGCCCCAGCATTTT. Translated, it gives CASSPTWVNQPQHF.

In its sample, this clonotype was seen a few times. This sequence joins TRBV3-1 and TRBJ2-1; possible D gene TRBD2, 7 bases. V was trimmed by 4 bases and J by 4 bases, leaving 14 bases between them. Looked up from germline, CDR1 is LGHDT and CDR2 is YNNKEL (reference sequence). The CDR3 is made up of 15 amino acids. The DNA of the CDR3 is TGTGCCAGCAGCCGGGGGGGCGGGGGTTACAATGAGCAGTTCTTC. It translates to CASSRGGGGYNEQFF.

This clonotype was seen a handful of times. This rearrangement joins TRBV2 to TRBJ1-1, with D tentatively TRBD1 (6 bases). CDR3 length equals 11 residues. The germline V gene encodes CDR1 SNHLY and CDR2 FYNNEI. Trimming took off 8 bases at V and 6 bases at J, with 10 bases between the two ends. In nucleotides, the CDR3 is TGTGCCAGCGCGAGGACAGCTGAAGCTTTCTTT. Translating it yields CASARTAEAFF.

V usage is TRBV7-8 and J usage is TRBJ2-5, with D maybe TRBD1 (7 bases). Germline V gene data show CDR1 as SGHVS and CDR2 as FQNEAQ. Between the trimmed V and J ends, which lost 1 base and 7 bases, there was a span of 13 bases. The CDR3 is 14 amino acids. CDR3 loop: CASSLEEGARTQYF. Here the CDR3 DNA reads TGTGCCAGCAGCTTAGAGGAGGGGGCGAGGACCCAGTACTTC.

This clonotype turned up a few times. The rearrangement links TRBV7-2 to TRBJ2-3, with 13 bases that match TRBD2. Germline CDR1 reads SGHTA; CDR2 reads FQGNSA. The V segment lost 0 bases and the J segment 4 bases; nucleotides outside the gene matches: 7. The CDR3 is 18 amino acids. The CDR3 is CASSLAGTSGMMADTQYF. CDR3 DNA: TGTGCCAGCAGCTTAGCCGGGACTAGCGGGATGATGGCAGATACGCAGTATTTT.

The CDR3, as DNA: TGCAGTGCTAGGCGTCCCGGGGGGGGCGGCCAAGAGACCCAGTACTTC. It translates to CSARRPGGGGQETQYF. The V gene is TRBV20-1, the J gene TRBJ2-5, with 8 bases that match TRBD2. With V trimmed by 3 bases and J by 1 base, 10 bases remained unmatched. The CDR3 has 16 residues. Germline V CDR1 and CDR2: DFQATT, SNEGSKA (reference sequence).

This clonotype was observed a handful of times. The CDR3 DNA follows: TGTGCCAGCAGACCGGGACTAGCGGGAGGGCCGGATGAGCAGTTCTTC. Translated, it gives CASRPGLAGGPDEQFF. This sequence joins TRBV6-2 or TRBV6-3 and TRBJ2-1; 16 nucleotides match TRBD2. V trimming: 6 bases; J trimming: 8 bases; junction bases outside the gene matches: 7. The germline V gene has CDR1 MNHEY and CDR2 SVGEGT. The CDR3 sequence is 16 residues long.

The V gene is TRBV12-5, the J gene TRBJ2-1, with D perhaps TRBD2 (5 bases). V lost 1 base and J 15 bases, leaving 19 bases between the germline ends. Germline CDR1 and CDR2: LGHNT and FRNRAP. There are 14 residues in the CDR3. The DNA of the CDR3 is TGTGCTAGTGGTTTGGGAGCCCAACGGGATGAGAGGTTCTTC. The encoded protein is CASGLGAQRDERFF. The complete variable domain, with remaining parts taken from reference TRBV12-5 and TRBJ2-1, reads DARVTQTPRHKVTEMGQEVTMRCQPILGHNTVFWYRQTMMQGLELLAYFRNRAPLDDSGMPKDRFSAEMPDATLATLKIQPSEPRDSAVYFCASGLGAQRDERFFGPGTRLTVL.

In its sample, this clonotype was seen a few times. J is TRBJ2-5 and V is TRBV15; D is unresolved. Germline loops: CDR1 LNHNV, CDR2 YYDKDF (reference sequence). The CDR3 runs to 13 residues. V was clipped by 1 base and J by 5 bases, with 8 bases between them. Here the CDR3 DNA reads TGTGCCACCAGCAGAGCTGGAGAGGAGACCCAGTACTTC. Its translation: CATSRAGEETQYF. The variable domain in full, completed from reference TRBV15 and TRBJ2-5, reads DAMVIQNPRYQVTQFGKPVTLSCSQTLNHNVMYWYQQKSSQAPKLLFHYYDKDFNNEADTPDNFQSRRPNTSFCFLDIRSPGLGDTAMYLCATSRAGEETQYFGPGTRLLVL.

In its sample, this clonotype was seen many times. This chain connects TRBV15 to TRBJ2-3; 9 nucleotides line up with TRBD2. Losses at the gene ends were 3 bases for V and 3 bases for J; bases not matched to a gene: 7. This CDR3 has 16 amino acids. CDR1 and CDR2 (germline): LNHNV, YYDKDF (reference sequence). The CDR3 protein is CATSSKTTSGTDTQYF. DNA of the CDR3: TGTGCCACCAGCAGCAAAACGACTAGCGGTACAGATACGCAGTATTTT.

The chain links TRBV30 to TRBJ2-1, with a weak D call TRBD2 (5 bases). The CDR3 has 13 amino acids. V lost 4 bases and J lost 9, with 16 bases in between. Germline assignment: CDR1 GTSNPN and CDR2 SVGIG (reference sequence). The CDR3, as DNA: TGTGCCTGGAATTCCGGCGGGCCTGGTGAGCAGTTCTTC. This sequence encodes CAWNSGGPGEQFF.

The rearrangement links TRBV20-1 to TRBJ2-2; D not resolved. Germline lookup yields CDR1 DFQATT and CDR2 SNEGSKA (reference sequence). V was cut by 3 bases and J by 5 bases, with 7 bases left in between. This CDR3 is built from 12 residues. CDR3 region: CSASWGTGELFF. CDR3 DNA sequence: TGCAGTGCTAGTTGGGGTACCGGGGAGCTGTTTTTT.

This chain connects TRBV15 to TRBJ2-5; 7 bases agree with TRBD2. Germline V gene lookup returns CDR1 LNHNV and CDR2 YYDKDF (reference sequence). CDR3 length: 15 amino acids. The J segment lost 4 bases and the V segment lost 0 bases, leaving 5 bases of the junction unmatched. CDR3 sequence reads: CATSREGGVVETQYF. For the CDR3, the DNA is TGTGCCACCAGCAGAGAGGGGGGGGTCGTAGAGACCCAGTACTTC.

There are a few counts of this clonotype. The rearrangement uses TRBV30 and TRBJ1-1; a weak D match, TRBD1 (6 bases). Germline CDR1 and CDR2: GTSNPN and SVGIG (reference sequence). Trimming removed 3 bases at V and 1 base at J, with 12 bases between. This CDR3 region has 14 residues. The chain's CDR3 is CAWRVTGTNTEAFF. DNA for the CDR3: TGTGCCTGGAGGGTAACAGGGACGAACACTGAAGCTTTCTTT.

This rearrangement joins TRBV4-1 to TRBJ2-7; D may be TRBD2 (5 bases). The CDR3 sequence is 15 residues long. The germline V gene has CDR1 MGHRA and CDR2 YSYEKL. V was clipped by 1 base and J by 2 bases, with 12 bases between them. The CDR3 DNA is TGCGCCAGCAGCCAAGGAATGGGAGAAGCCTACGAGCAGTACTTC. Encoded protein: CASSQGMGEAYEQYF.

The J gene is TRBJ2-1, the V gene TRBV7-9, with TRBD2 identical over 7 bases. CDR1 and CDR2 (germline): SEHNR, FQNEAQ (reference sequence). Trimming cost V 3 bases and J 4 bases; bases outside gene matches: 6. This CDR3 region has 15 residues. The CDR3 DNA reads TGTGCCAGCAGCTTTGGCGGGAGCCCTTACAATGAGCAGTTCTTC. Translated: CASSFGGSPYNEQFF.